This entry features one T cell receptor (beta chain) sequence. The antigen is not known. The record originates from a study of response to subunit inactivated influenza vaccine. Broader study findings: Every seasonal influenza vaccination brings in few new T cells, the authors suggested.

V dropped 4 bases and J dropped 7 bases, with 8 bases sitting between them. The CDR3 has 12 amino acids. Germline CDR1 and CDR2: MNHEY and SVGEGT. TCRdb used MiXCR to reprocess the RT-PCR reads, holding one entry per CDR3 protein. The sample holds under 950,000 distinct CDR3 sequences, approximately 22% seen once. The chain joins TRBV6-2 or TRBV6-3 to TRBJ1-5; the D is unclear. This clonotype was obtained from a man between 50 and 59 years old who received an inactivated influenza vaccine. The sequencing used PBMCs from blood, collected roughly 5 days after vaccination. CDR3 bases: TGTGCCAGCAGTTCCCCCAGGCAGCCCCAGCATTTT. This codes for CASSSPRQPQHF.